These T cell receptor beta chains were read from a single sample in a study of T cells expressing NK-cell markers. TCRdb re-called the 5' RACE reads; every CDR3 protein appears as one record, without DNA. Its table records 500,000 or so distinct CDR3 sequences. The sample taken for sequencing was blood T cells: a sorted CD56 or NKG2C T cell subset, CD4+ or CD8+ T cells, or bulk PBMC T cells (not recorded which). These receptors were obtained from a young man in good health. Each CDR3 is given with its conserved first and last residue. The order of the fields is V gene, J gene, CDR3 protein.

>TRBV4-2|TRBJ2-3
CASSQGLAGLTDTQYF
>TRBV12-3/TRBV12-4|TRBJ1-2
CASRRTGVGYGYTF
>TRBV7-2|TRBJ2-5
CASNRRVQETQYF
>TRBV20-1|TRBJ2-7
CSASLQGGREQYF
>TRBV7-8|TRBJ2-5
CASSPRSGREETQYF
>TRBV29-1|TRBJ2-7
CSVKGTGVYEQYF
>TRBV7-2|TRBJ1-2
CASSYGEGVYGYTF
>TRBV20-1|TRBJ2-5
CSARARDPRETQYF
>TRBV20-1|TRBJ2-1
CSARDPGTHRATEQFF
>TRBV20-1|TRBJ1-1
CSAIRIQGRTEAFF